The subject of this entry is one TCR beta chain. This sample was included in a study of patients and donors after allogeneic stem cell transplantation. The germline V and J ends were trimmed by 6 bases and 5 bases, with 19 bases remaining between them. This CDR3 has 16 residues. TCRdb reanalysed the RT-PCR reads using MiXCR and keeps one entry per CDR3 protein. This table has about 16,000 distinct CDR3 sequences, 25% to 30% appearing once. Sequenced material: blood, either unsorted or a sorted T cell fraction (not recorded which). The clonotype originates from a human donor who was either an allogeneic HSCT recipient or a stem cell or donor lymphocyte infusion donor (not recorded which). It is not recorded whose cells these are; they may come from a transplant donor. The chain combines TRBV12-3 or TRBV12-4 with TRBJ2-2; perhaps TRBD1 as D (6 bases). The CDR3 DNA is TGTGCCAGCAGGGCCCGCAGGGGCGTAATAACCGGGGAGCTGTTTTTT. This codes for CASRARRGVITGELFF.